The 9 T cell receptor beta chains below all came from one sample that was sequenced in a study of T cells in Graves' hyperthyroidism and ophthalmopathy. Using RNA transcripts as the source, TCR beta CDR3 regions were amplified. RT-PCR in the first round (using the HTBI primer set) targeted the TCR CDR3. From the multiplex PCR reads, TCRdb called clonotypes with MiXCR, one entry per CDR3 protein. Of approximately 400,000 distinct CDR3 sequences in the sample, roughly 14% were seen once. The sample comprised blood. The source is a woman between 18 and 30 years old with Graves' hyperthyroidism.

This clonotype showed up many times. The gene calls are TRBV5-1 and TRBJ2-7; 10 nucleotides match TRBD1. This CDR3 has 15 residues. The trim removed 1 base at V and 6 bases at J, leaving 7 bases unmatched. CDR1 is SGHRS and CDR2 is YFSETQ in the germline V gene. This CDR3 reads CASSLLDGTGVEQYF. The CDR3 bases are TGCGCCAGCAGCTTGCTGGACGGGACAGGGGTCGAGCAGTACTTC. Full variable domain (outside the CDR3, taken from reference TRBV5-1 and TRBJ2-7): KAGVTQTPRYLIKTRGQQVTLSCSPISGHRSVSWYQQTPGQGLQFLFEYFSETQRNKGNFPGRFSGRQFSNSRSEMNVSTLELGDSALYLCASSLLDGTGVEQYFGPGTRLTVT.

This chain uses TRBV5-1 with TRBJ2-7; tentatively, D is TRBD1 (6 bases). The CDR3 runs to 13 residues. CDR1 is SGHRS and CDR2 is YFSETQ in the germline V gene. V gave up 0 bases and J gave up 6 bases, with 10 bases separating them. Here the CDR3 DNA reads TGCGCCAGCAGCTTGGAAAGGGGGAGCGAGCAGTACTTC. The encoded protein is CASSLERGSEQYF.

The rearrangement joins TRBV9 to TRBJ2-5, with D hard to call. CDR3 length: 15 amino acids. The V gene's germline CDR1 is SGDLS and CDR2 YYNGEE. V shed 0 bases and J shed 5 bases, with 14 bases lying between them. The CDR3 nucleotides are TGTGCCAGCAGCGTAGGAATGCCCGTTGGTGAGACCCAGTACTTC. Translation gives CASSVGMPVGETQYF.

This clonotype has a single count. A much larger clone differs from this one at a single base, so this may be a read error. This chain joins TRBV6-2 or TRBV6-3 and TRBJ2-7, with TRBD1 matching over 8 bases. CDR1 is MNHEY, CDR2 SVGEGT, per germline. The ends lost 6 bases at V and 2 bases at J; junction bases unmatched: 6. The length of the CDR3 is 14 residues. CDR3 nucleotide sequence: TGTGCCAGCAGGGGGGACAGGCTACCCTACGAGCAGTACTTC. The encoded protein is CASRGDRLPYEQYF.

This clonotype was found many times. The CDR3 loop is CASSKTGRSTEAFF. Here the CDR3 DNA reads TGTGCCAGCAGTAAGACAGGGCGAAGCACTGAAGCTTTCTTT. The rearrangement joins TRBV12-3 or TRBV12-4 to TRBJ1-1, with 7 bases aligning to TRBD1. V was pared by 5 bases and J by 4 bases, with 7 bases of the junction left unmatched. The CDR3 totals 14 residues.

This clonotype showed up many times. CDR3 coding DNA: TGCAGTGCTAGAGTAGGATCGGGGACAGTGGTCATTAGTGAGCAGTTCTTC. Translating it yields CSARVGSGTVVISEQFF. The V gene is TRBV20-1, the J gene TRBJ2-1; 7 nucleotides line up with TRBD1. The CDR3 runs 17 residues. Trimming at V came to 1 base and at J to 9 bases, leaving 18 bases not matched to a gene. CDR1 and CDR2 (germline): DFQATT, SNEGSKA (reference sequence).

This clonotype was found many times. The genes are TRBV20-1 and TRBJ2-3; D is undetermined. The CDR3 runs 14 residues. CDR1 and CDR2 from the germline V gene are DFQATT and SNEGSKA (reference sequence). V was clipped by 1 base and J by 0 bases, with 8 bases between them. In DNA form, the CDR3 reads TGCAGTGCTAGAGTGCAGCTTAGCACAGATACGCAGTATTTT. Encoded protein: CSARVQLSTDTQYF.

The chain uses TRBV2 and TRBJ1-5; D not resolved. The CDR3 sequence is 13 residues long. The germline V and J ends were trimmed by 1 base and 7 bases, with 8 bases remaining between them. The germline V gene has CDR1 SNHLY and CDR2 FYNNEI. The CDR3 nucleotides are TGTGCCAGCAGTGAAGGGGGAGCGCAGCCCCAGCATTTT. Translating it yields CASSEGGAQPQHF.

The chain combines TRBV28 with TRBJ2-2; either TRBD1 or TRBD2 may fit D (5 bases each). Trimming shortened V by 0 bases and J by 6 bases, and 11 bases separated the two germline ends. The CDR3 has 15 amino acids. Germline lookup yields CDR1 MDHEN and CDR2 SYDVKM. The CDR3 sequence is CASSLWGPGSGELFF. DNA for the CDR3: TGTGCCAGCAGTTTATGGGGACCGGGTTCCGGGGAGCTGTTTTTT.